These 21 T cell receptor beta chains came from one sample sequenced in a study of monozygotic twins with cystic fibrosis. Assay: immunoSEQ multiplex PCR; the TCRdb copy retains only in-frame clones and omits some. The sample gives some 11,000 clones, over 95% of which show up once; around 0.9% is in the top ten. The sequenced material came from blood. The receptors stem from a boy younger than 18 with cystic fibrosis.

The chain has TRBV29-1 and TRBJ1-2; no clear D gene. The germline V gene has CDR1 SQVTM and CDR2 ANQGSEA. The CDR3 covers 12 residues. The V gene lost 4 bases and the J gene lost 0 bases, with 6 bases spanning the gap. Here the CDR3 reads CSVGHSNYGYTF. The CDR3 bases are TGCAGCGTTGGACACTCTAACTATGGCTACACCTTC.

This sequence joins TRBV4-3 and TRBJ2-3; tentative D call: TRBD2 (6 bases). Trimming cost V 3 bases and J 5 bases, with 15 bases left between them. Germline V gene sequence: CDR1 LGHNA, CDR2 YSLEER. This CDR3 has 15 residues. The CDR3 sequence is CASSQGGVGQDTQYF. Here the CDR3 DNA reads TGCGCCAGCAGCCAGGGGGGTGTAGGACAAGATACGCAGTATTTT.

The genes are TRBV5-4 and TRBJ1-6; D is perhaps TRBD1 (5 bases). The CDR3 length is 16 residues. Germline CDR1 SGHNT, CDR2 YYREEE (reference sequence). V gave up 3 bases and J gave up 7 bases, with 17 bases separating them. The CDR3 DNA is TGTGCCAGCAGCTCCCGGGACGGGGGTTGGAATTCACCCCTCCACTTT. Translated, it gives CASSSRDGGWNSPLHF.

The gene calls are TRBV11-2 and TRBJ1-2, with 7 bases identical to TRBD1. The CDR3 loop spans 14 amino acids. The germline V gene has CDR1 SGHAT and CDR2 FQNNGV. The V and J ends lost 5 bases and 2 bases, in that order; junction bases with no gene match: 5. The CDR3 sequence: CASSKVTGNYGYTF. The CDR3 DNA follows: TGTGCCAGCAGCAAAGTGACAGGGAACTATGGCTACACCTTC.

This chain links TRBV27 with TRBJ1-1; possible D gene TRBD1, 5 bases. CDR1 is MNHEY, CDR2 SMNVEV, per germline (reference sequence). CDR3 length: 15 amino acids. Trimming pared 3 bases from V and 1 base from J, leaving 12 bases between. CDR3 nucleotide sequence: TGTGCCAGCAGTTTGGACACCCCAGGGAACACTGAAGCTTTCTTT. Translated: CASSLDTPGNTEAFF.

The V call is TRBV19, the J call TRBJ2-1, with 11 bases lining up with TRBD1. CDR3 length equals 15 residues. The V gene end was trimmed by 5 bases and the J gene end by 3 bases; junction bases not matched to a gene: 3. Germline values: CDR1 LNHDA, CDR2 SQIVND (reference sequence). The DNA for the CDR3 is TGTGCCAGTAGTTTCGGGACAGGGGGCTACAATGAGCAGTTCTTC. Amino acids: CASSFGTGGYNEQFF.

The chain employs TRBV7-9 and TRBJ2-2; no definite D call. Trimming took off 6 bases at V and 5 bases at J, with 4 bases between the two ends. This CDR3 has 11 amino acids. Germline V gene lookup returns CDR1 SEHNR and CDR2 FQNEAQ (reference sequence). CDR3 nucleotide sequence: TGTGCCAGCAGAGATACCGGGGAGCTGTTTTTT. Its protein is CASRDTGELFF.

The gene calls are TRBV7-8 and TRBJ1-1; no clear D. Germline V gene lookup returns CDR1 SGHVS and CDR2 FQNEAQ. The CDR3 totals 14 residues. V lost 4 bases and J lost 6, with 15 bases in between. The CDR3 DNA sequence: TGTGCCAGCAGCTCCCGTGGCAGCTTCGCTGAAGCTTTCTTT. This gives the protein CASSSRGSFAEAFF.

This chain uses TRBV7-2 with TRBJ1-5; 7 bases align to TRBD1. The CDR3 loop spans 14 amino acids. With 5 bases clipped from V and 3 bases from J, the junction kept 4 bases outside the gene matches. Germline CDR1 reads SGHTA; CDR2 reads FQGNSA. CDR3 region: CASSLGQNNQPQHF. The CDR3 DNA sequence: TGTGCCAGCAGCCTGGGACAGAACAATCAGCCCCAGCATTTT.

The sample holds one count of this clone. CDR3 DNA: TGTGCCTGGAGTCCGGGGGGGGCGCACCCCACAGATACGCAGTATTTT. Translation: CAWSPGGAHPTDTQYF. The V gene is TRBV30, the J gene TRBJ2-3; the match to TRBD2 covers 8 bases. CDR1 GTSNPN and CDR2 SVGIG come from the germline V gene (reference sequence). The CDR3 has 16 amino acids. The V gene end was trimmed by 2 bases and the J gene end by 2 bases; junction bases not matched to a gene: 9.

The chain is built from TRBV5-4 and TRBJ1-6; D gene unclear. Between the trimmed V and J ends, which lost 1 base and 7 bases, there was a span of 9 bases. The CDR3 has 14 residues. Germline CDR1 and CDR2: SGHNT and YYREEE (reference sequence). Here the CDR3 DNA reads TGTGCCAGCAGCTTGATGTCGGGGAATTCACCCCTCCACTTT. Protein: CASSLMSGNSPLHF.

The chain has TRBV6-5 and TRBJ2-2; possibly TRBD1 or TRBD2 for D (5 bases each). V was pared by 2 bases and J by 1 base, with 11 bases between. CDR3 length: 16 residues. Looked up from germline, CDR1 is MNHEY and CDR2 is SVGAGI. The CDR3: CASSYEGTWNTGELFF. In nucleotides, the CDR3 is TGTGCCAGCAGTTACGAGGGGACGTGGAACACCGGGGAGCTGTTTTTT.

The J gene is TRBJ2-1, the V gene TRBV11-1; D unresolved. This CDR3 region has 13 residues. Trimming cost V 1 base and J 6 bases, with 7 bases left between them. Germline V lookup: CDR1 SGHAT, CDR2 FQDESV (reference sequence). CDR3 nucleotide sequence: TGTGCCAGCAGCTTAGACAGATCCAATGAGCAGTTCTTC. Protein product: CASSLDRSNEQFF.

Points on this clone: One junction end does not reproduce the germline sequence, and a read error may be involved. The chain's CDR3 is CATRGDRGSHEQYF. The CDR3 DNA follows: TGTGCCACCAGAGGGGACAGGGGCTCCCACGAGCAGTACTTC. The genes are TRBV15 and TRBJ2-7; 10 bases match TRBD1. Germline V lookup: CDR1 LNHNV, CDR2 YYDKDF (reference sequence). CDR3 length: 14 residues.

In DNA form, the CDR3 reads TGTGCCAGCAGTGAGGGGGGGTCCTACAATGAGCAGTTCTTC. It translates to CASSEGGSYNEQFF. The rearrangement uses TRBV6-4 and TRBJ2-1; 7 nucleotides line up with TRBD2. This CDR3 contains 14 residues. The germline CDR1 and CDR2 sequences are MRHNA and SNTAGT. Germline trimming cut 3 bases from V and 1 base from J; bases unmatched to any gene: 0.

The rearrangement joins TRBV4-1 to TRBJ1-6; 9 bases fit TRBD1. In germline, CDR1 is MGHRA, CDR2 YSYEKL. The length of the CDR3 is 16 residues. J gave up 5 bases and V 4 bases, and 6 bases lay outside the gene matches. This CDR3 reads CASSLVTGGNNSPLHF. As DNA, the CDR3 is TGCGCCAGCAGCCTTGTGACAGGGGGAAATAATTCACCCCTCCACTTT.

The chain joins TRBV5-5 to TRBJ1-2, with unresolved D. Per germline, CDR1 SGHKS and CDR2 YYEKEE (reference sequence). Trimming cost V 5 bases and J 6 bases, with 17 bases left between them. This CDR3 spans 14 amino acids. The CDR3 sequence is CASRPSRAHDGYTF. The CDR3 nucleotides read TGTGCCAGCAGGCCAAGCCGGGCTCACGATGGCTACACCTTC.

The chain links TRBV9 to TRBJ2-1, with TRBD1 matching 10 bases. The trim removed 2 bases at V and 9 bases at J, leaving 14 bases unmatched. The CDR3 has 17 amino acids. Per the germline V gene, CDR1 is SGDLS and CDR2 is YYNGEE. CDR3 amino acids: CASSVAPGTGVLREQFF. CDR3 coding DNA: TGTGCCAGCAGCGTCGCCCCAGGGACAGGGGTTCTTCGTGAGCAGTTCTTC.

The chain couples TRBV11-1 to TRBJ1-1; D may be TRBD1 (5 bases). V was trimmed by 7 bases and J by 2 bases, leaving 11 bases between them. Germline V CDR1 and CDR2: SGHAT, FQDESV (reference sequence). The CDR3 loop spans 13 amino acids. In nucleotides, the CDR3 is TGTGCCAGCACCCTGAGGGGAAACACTGAAGCTTTCTTT. It is translated as CASTLRGNTEAFF.

This clone has a single count. The V and J genes are TRBV19 and TRBJ2-7; D perhaps matches TRBD1 (6 bases). The ends were cut back, 1 base at V and 2 bases at J, with 9 bases in the middle. Germline CDR1 and CDR2: LNHDA and SQIVND (reference sequence). The CDR3 spans 14 residues. CDR3 nucleotide sequence: TGTGCCAGTAGTATAGCACAGGGCGCCTACGAGCAGTACTTC. Protein sequence: CASSIAQGAYEQYF.

CDR3 region: CASSQLLAGVFTGELFF. Written as DNA, the CDR3 is TGCGCCAGCAGCCAACTACTAGCGGGAGTTTTCACCGGGGAGCTGTTTTTT. The J gene is TRBJ2-2, the V gene TRBV4-1; 11 nucleotides match TRBD2. The CDR3 runs to 17 residues. V trimming: 2 bases; J trimming: 4 bases; junction bases outside the gene matches: 6. Germline loops: CDR1 MGHRA, CDR2 YSYEKL.